Sequencing of this T cell receptor beta chain was carried out in a study of Ad26.COV2.S vaccination and SARS-CoV-2 variants. Sample treatment: approximately 18 received Ad26.COV2.S at low or high dose, single or two shots; a few received placebo; per-sample allocation not given. The samples date from day 63 after the first vaccine or placebo injection. The study used a vaccine consisting of an Ad26 vector that expressed Wuhan-strain SARS-CoV-2 spike. Clones were read by immunoSEQ multiplex PCR, and TCRdb kept only the in-frame ones, dropping some. The repertoire includes more than 350,000 clones, roughly 90% of them detected once, and roughly an eighth sits in the top ten. General observations from the study: Spike-specific TCR breadth was greater in vaccine than placebo recipients.

This clone was found a few times. Its antigen remains unknown. With V trimmed by 5 bases and J by 1 base, 6 bases remained unmatched. The CDR3 extends over 15 amino acids. CDR1 SGHTA and CDR2 FQGNSA come from the germline V gene. The V and J genes are TRBV7-2 and TRBJ2-7, with 9 bases fitting TRBD2. This clonotype originated in a person between 18 and 65 years old who received the Ad26.COV2.S COVID-19 vaccine or a placebo. The sequencing used peripheral blood, collected in a trial of Ad26.COV2.S vaccine versus placebo. The CDR3: CASSETSGASYEQYF. The CDR3 DNA reads as TGTGCCAGCAGCGAGACTAGCGGAGCTTCCTACGAGCAGTACTTC. Variable domain in full (rest from reference TRBV7-2 and TRBJ2-7): GAGVSQSPSNKVTEKGKDVELRCDPISGHTALYWYRQSLGQGLEFLIYFQGNSAPDKSGLPSDRFSAERTGGSVSTLTIQRTQQEDSAVYLCASSETSGASYEQYFGPGTRLTVT.